This note documents a single T cell receptor (beta chain) sequence. The specificity of this receptor is unknown. Qualities for individual bases were not recorded, and no much larger clone is one base off. V gives up 2 bases and J gives up 1 base, and the segment between their germline ends measures 5 bases. Inclusive of the bounding cysteine and phenylalanine, the CDR3 is 13 residues long. Here the CDR3 DNA is all that survives: 39 bases in frame from base 1. CDR1 MNHNY and CDR2 SVGAGI are derived from the germline V gene (reference sequence). This sample was included in a study of cytomegalovirus exposure and HLA in healthy donors listed by TCRdb under 2017. At the level of the whole study: According to an earlier analysis of several hundred of the donors, roughly 180 million T cells yielded roughly 100 million unique TCR beta sequences and around 300 Gb of sequence data. Approximately 310 gigabases of sequencing data and around 87 million unique TCR sequences were included in an early release covering over 600 HLA-typed donors. Among the roughly 380 genotyped donors, about 85% belonged to the genetic ancestry cluster associated with self-reported Caucasian donors. The study aimed to test whether signatures of past pathogen exposure could be identified by cataloging public T cell receptors. The T cell repertoires of 666 subjects were profiled by immunosequencing and related to cytomegalovirus serostatus. A separate validation cohort of over 95 different subjects was used in addition to the 666-subject first cohort. High-throughput TCR immunosequencing, statistical association of individual TCRs with disease status, and machine learning were combined to predict cytomegalovirus infection status. A later analysis re-analyzed previously published TCR beta repertoires from 666 donors and added high-resolution HLA genotyping to study TCR occurrence patterns. Rather than using new phenotypic data, the later analysis identified candidate immune exposures from TCR beta sequences and from how often those sequences occurred across donors. To decide whether each TCR beta V gene segment behaved as functional or pseudogenic, an earlier analysis of approximately 590 of the donors relied on high-throughput TCR beta sequencing. Donor age, sex, ethnicity and CMV serostatus were compiled together with the repertoire data. A later genetic analysis used genome-wide SNP genotypes for about 55% of the 666 donors, treating that subset as a discovery cohort. Every repertoire in the discovery cohort had been generated on one and the same sequencing platform. HLA typing covered class I and class II loci at four-digit resolution. The number of donors typed differed by locus, with 629-630 for A, B, C, DRB1 and DQB1, 522 for DQA1, nearly 610 for DPA1, and some 450 for DPB1. Because of strong linkage in the cohort, roughly five DR-DQ haplotypes were treated as single units for association and clustering. On average, 235,054 unique TCR beta nucleotide sequences were sequenced per donor among a few hundred genotyped donors of the cohort, with around 19% of those sequences being non-productive.

The library came from the immunoSEQ multiplex PCR assay. The multiplex PCR relied on a mix of 60 forward primers for TCR Vbeta segments and 13 reverse primers for TCR Jbeta segments. Amplification of the CDR3 region of rearranged TCR beta genes was performed with a multiplex PCR assay on genomic DNA. Amplified TCR beta libraries were sequenced as 87-base-pair reads on the Illumina HiSeq System. The paper's data handling went like this. In a later analysis, some 80 million unique TCR beta chains were counted across the 500 to 700 repertoires, and around 10 million of these chains were shared by at least two donors. A nearest-neighbor algorithm error-corrected the raw reads and collapsed the reads into unique sequences, merging closely related sequences to remove PCR and sequencing errors. V, D and J gene segments were assigned by aligning CDR3 sequences to IMGT reference sequences. For a sequence to be retained, a match of at least six nucleotides was required to both a V gene segment and a J gene segment. A rearrangement counted as productive if the CDR3 had no stop codons and remained in frame with V and J, and every other rearrangement counted as non-productive. CDR3 was defined according to IMGT convention as the region running from the second conserved V-encoded cysteine to the conserved J-encoded phenylalanine. Sequences without an unambiguous match to a single V gene segment were excluded from the earlier analysis of several hundred of the donors. In an earlier analysis of approximately 590 of the donors, V segments were called functional above 56.7% productive rearrangements and were called segregating when the between-donor standard deviation exceeded 5%. A statistical classification framework was developed to diagnose cytomegalovirus status using the catalog of TCR beta chain sequences. A later analysis assigned V and J genes by comparing TCR nucleotide sequences with IMGT/GENE-DB human TR gene sequences. Using the TCRdist pipeline, a later analysis assigned CDR3 sequences along with most-parsimonious VDJ recombination scenarios. A later analysis defined each TCR beta chain by its CDR3 amino acid sequence plus V-gene family, and excluded reads lacking a unique V-gene family. To address suspected cross-contamination and a sequencing artifact, a later analysis removed a few hundred highly shared, low-generation-probability nucleotide sequences. In a later analysis, a clonal expansion index for each public chain was calculated from normalized within-repertoire ranks of inferred template counts. In a later analysis, generation probabilities were computed with a VDJ recombination model fitted to out-of-frame rearrangements, and the resulting probabilities were checked against IGoR. Hypergeometric tests were used in a later analysis to score TCR-TCR, TCR-HLA and TCR-CMV co-occurrence, with a repertoire-size bias correction applied to the TCR pairs. A later analysis estimated false discovery rates by permuting HLA or CMV assignments 20 times. In a later analysis, co-occurring TCRs were grouped using DBSCAN, with TCRdist sequence similarity added in when clustering inside HLA-allele-positive subsets. Repertoires with fewer than 30,000 or more than 120,000 public chains, plus five repertoires with anomalous nucleotide sharing, were excluded from co-occurrence clustering. TCRdb provides this immuneACCESS table in a form limited to in-frame rearrangements. Some clones are lacking; in checked studies, under half of them reflect an unresolved V gene, and why the rest are absent is not known. V, J and clone size are those of that table, while D and trimming were read from the DNA. This sample has 95,000 to 150,000 clones in its table, and around 82% of those were observed once. The top ten hold roughly 4% of the sample.

Beyond this particular receptor, the publication reports: In the study, approximately 150 TCR beta chains were listed as associated with cytomegalovirus. In an earlier analysis of more than 500 of the donors, most TCR beta V segments appeared in productive rearrangements about 87% or about 30% of the time, broadly matching IMGT annotations. CMV serostatus was the only immune exposure information available for the cohort. The sequencing pipeline was judged likely to have produced a cluster of highly shared sequence variants as a technical artifact. Presence/absence analyses assumed roughly uniform sequencing depth across donors, an assumption that may not hold. A further reported finding was that TCR beta sequences accurately predicted the HLA-A and HLA-B alleles for most subjects in the first cohort. Specific HLA alleles were associated with 16,951 TCR beta sequences at a false discovery rate of 0.05 in a later analysis. Compared with the 666-donor mean, donors in an Asian-associated ancestry cluster had fewer N-insertions in productive TCRs, according to a later genetic analysis. In a later analysis, the rate of TCR association differed among HLA loci, with DRB1 alleles having the most associated TCRs and HLA-C alleles having the fewest. In a later analysis, HLA-associated TCR beta chains showed more clonal expansion and lower generation probabilities than non-associated chains that were equally common. Assigning TCR associations to individual alleles was difficult when HLA alleles, especially DR and DQ, strongly co-occurred. In a later genetic analysis, a missense DCLRE1C variant was associated with V-gene and J-gene trimming of TCR beta chains, and the association was replicated in an independent cohort. According to a later analysis, parvovirus B19, influenza, CMV and Epstein-Barr virus appeared linked to several top co-occurrence clusters. Because counts were too low, around 18 rarely observed V segments, including chromosome 9 orphons, were left out of the earlier analysis of 500 to 650 of the donors. The authors suggested that the approach could potentially be generalized to other disease states and immunological phenotypes. Some IMGT-functional V segments, including TRBV6-2 and TRBV6-3, could not be distinguished by the 87-base-pair reads and were therefore excluded. This cohort had only TCR beta chains sequenced, and the lack of alpha or paired-chain data limited which features could be detected. Most TCR sequences were observed very rarely across donors, whereas some public TCRs were present in many individuals. Cytomegalovirus status was reported to be diagnosed by the classifier with high specificity and sensitivity in both the original and validation cohorts. Linkage disequilibrium might explain the correlated functional status among segregating V segments, but an unknown experimental factor could not be excluded. In vitro tests confirmed that three of the cytomegalovirus-associated TCR beta chains recognize cytomegalovirus antigens. Because some donors lacked HLA typing at each locus, the association tests relied only on the typed subset. In a later analysis, most CMV-associated TCR beta chains were found to appear HLA-restricted, with HLA associations seemingly driven largely by CMV exposure.

In total, fewer than 750 healthy bone marrow donors made up the cohort. At the time of sampling, all cohort members were nominally healthy, though unrecorded immune exposures were likely present. The donor was CMV seropositive and belonged to the group of 250 to 300 seropositive cohort members. A peripheral blood sample was provided by each donor, and peripheral blood mononuclear cells were used for TCR beta sequencing. The Qiagen DNeasy Blood Extraction Kit was used to extract genomic DNA from the blood cell samples. The TCR originated in a woman aged 40 to 50 in good health and CMV-seropositive. The chain is assembled from TRBV6-6 and TRBJ1-1, with a tentative D gene TRBD1 over 5 matching bases. Specimen: PBMCs. The nucleotides are TGTGCCAGCAGTTACGACAGGAACACTGAAGCTTTCTTT. Translated, this is CASSYDRNTEAFF.